This paragraph reports one T cell receptor (beta chain). This clone was recorded a few times. Its binding antigen is unknown. The CDR3 end lies 3 residues beyond the end of the read and is filled in from the germline J gene. Counted from cysteine to phenylalanine, this CDR3 has 16 amino acids. Only the CDR3 bases that were read are kept: 39 of them, in frame from base 1. The germline V gene encodes CDR1 KGHSH and CDR2 LQKENI. V is cut back by 4 bases and J by 1 base, with 7 bases in the junction unmatched. Predominantly Caucasian heritage was noted among both the CVID patients and the healthy controls. From each donor, roughly 5 to 8.5 ml of heparinized peripheral whole blood was collected. Genomic DNA from adults with common variable immune deficiency (CVID) and from healthy adult controls was used to sequence TCRbeta CDR3 repertoires. The control group comprised approximately 22 healthy adult volunteers, around 12 female and approximately ten male, aged roughly 20 to 75 years with a mean age of around 37. Diluted blood was density-centrifuged over Hypaque 1077 or Ficoll-Paque to isolate peripheral blood mononuclear cells. Unsorted mononuclear cells served as the source of genomic DNA, which was extracted either by Qiagen column purification or by a centrifugation-based method.

CVID samples and control samples contributed equivalent amounts of genomic DNA as sequencing input. For every sample, a 60 bp segment covering the rearranged TCRbeta CDR3 region was amplified and then sequenced. The immunoSEQ assay, a bias-corrected multiplex PCR combined with high-throughput sequencing, was used for TCRbeta amplification. From the authors' description of their analysis: Every unique nucleotide sequence was considered a clone and was annotated with V, D and J genes, copy number and frequency. Sequences were labeled productive if in frame, and non-productive if out of frame or containing stop codons. As previously described, Shannon's entropy was used to calculate clonality. The predicted amino acid sequences of productive clones were used to derive the mean CDR3 Kyte-Doolittle hydropathy. Hierarchical clustering of scaled V gene usage was performed with the R hclust function using Manhattan distance and complete linkage. Clone sharing by CDR3 amino acid sequence was assessed by resampling 12 repertoires per group over 100 rounds. The repertoires were searched for over 55 published EBV-specific and almost 250 published CMV-specific TCRbeta sequences. A couple of CVID samples that yielded fewer than 10,000 sequences were excluded from the analysis, so roughly 40 CVID repertoires were retained. TCRdb obtained this table from immuneACCESS and retained in-frame rearrangements with V and J assigned. These tables miss some clones; where compared with another copy, unresolved V genes account for less than half of the shortfall, and the remainder is unexplained. That table is the source of V, J and clone size, and D and trimming were worked out from the DNA. This sample includes roughly 50,000 clones, and none of them was observed just once. The leading ten clones occupy nearly 3.5% of the sample.

This sample was taken from a study of T cell clonality in common variable immunodeficiency (dated by TCRdb to 2015 to 2017). What the work shows at the level of the full study, not this receptor alone: Fewer deletions and N-nucleotide insertions were reportedly observed in CVID TCRbeta sequences, and highly modified clones with 13 or more V deletions were reportedly absent from CVID TCRbeta sequences. Healthy controls shared more TCRbeta clones with each other than CVID subjects shared among themselves (p < 0.0001). Differences among patients in the CVID cohort limited the correlations between repertoire features and clinical complications. The authors noted that sequencing repertoires of T cell subpopulations would be needed to clarify what caused the increased clonality in CVID. TCRbeta clonality was higher in CVID subjects than in healthy controls (t-test p = 0.018), and the increase was most characteristic of about a third of subjects. Although equal DNA input was used, an average of approximately 82,000 unique sequences per sample was obtained for controls, compared with some 30,000 for CVID samples.

The TCR was taken from a person aged 18 to 75 in good health. The rearrangement combines TRBV18 with TRBJ1-1; 9 bases in the junction line up with TRBD1. Sequenced sample: peripheral blood mononuclear cells. The encoded CDR3 is CASSRDRVVENTEAFF. CDR3 bases read: TGTGCCAGCTCACGGGACAGGGTAGTAGAGAACACTGAA.